The 13 T cell receptor beta chains in this list originate from one sample, sequenced in a study of shared clonotypes between healthy human individuals. Assay: immunoSEQ multiplex PCR; the TCRdb copy retains only in-frame clones and omits some. The table has roughly 1,000,000 clones, around 82% seen once. The sequenced sample consisted of memory CD4+ T cells from PBMCs. Subset meaning: CD45RA-negative fraction. All receptors come from a man between 18 and 29 years old in good health. Some clones in this sample may be carry-over from other donors' samples.

This chain connects TRBV19 to TRBJ1-2, with 7 bases lining up with TRBD1. The length of the CDR3 is 14 residues. The germline CDR1 and CDR2 sequences are LNHDA and SQIVND (reference sequence). Losses at the gene ends were 4 bases for V and 6 bases for J; bases not matched to a gene: 8. CDR3: CASSTLTGLDGYTF. As DNA, the CDR3 is TGTGCCAGTAGTACTTTGACAGGGCTGGATGGCTACACCTTC.

This chain links TRBV7-9 with TRBJ2-1; 8 nucleotides match TRBD2. With V trimmed by 5 bases and J by 2 bases, 14 bases remained unmatched. The CDR3 is made up of 18 amino acids. CDR1 and CDR2 (germline): SEHNR, FQNEAQ (reference sequence). CDR3 region: CASSPNRGRGLAYNEQFF. In DNA, the CDR3 is TGTGCCAGCAGCCCAAACCGAGGCCGGGGACTAGCCTACAATGAGCAGTTCTTC.

This sequence joins TRBV11-2 and TRBJ2-2, with D tentatively TRBD2 (5 bases). Trimming removed 1 base from V and 3 bases from J, with 15 bases in between. Germline V gives CDR1 SGHAT, CDR2 FQNNGV. The CDR3 covers 17 residues. The CDR3 DNA is TGTGCCAGCAGCTTAGGGCGCGGGCGGAAATACACCGGGGAGCTGTTTTTT. Translating gives CASSLGRGRKYTGELFF.

This clone has only one observation. The rearrangement links TRBV7-7 to TRBJ2-1, with D perhaps being TRBD1 or TRBD2 (5 bases each). This CDR3 has 15 residues. The ends were cut back, 1 base at V and 5 bases at J, with 12 bases in the middle. Germline CDR1 and CDR2: SSHAT and FNYEAQ (reference sequence). The CDR3 here is CASSLVFGTHNEQFF. The DNA for the CDR3 is TGTGCCAGCAGCTTAGTTTTCGGGACCCACAATGAGCAGTTCTTC.

For the CDR3, the DNA is TGTGCCAGCTCACCACGTCCAGGAACAGGGGCCAACGTCCTGACTTTC. The encoded protein is CASSPRPGTGANVLTF. The chain recombines TRBV18 with TRBJ2-6; D is uncertain. V was pared by 1 base and J by 4 bases, with 11 bases between. This CDR3 has 16 amino acids. Germline V gene lookup returns CDR1 KGHSH and CDR2 LQKENI.

The chain uses TRBV10-3 and TRBJ1-1, with TRBD1 matching 8 bases. The trim removed 8 bases at V and 1 base at J, leaving 9 bases unmatched. This CDR3 has 15 residues. Germline V gives CDR1 ENHRY, CDR2 SYGVKD. CDR3 nucleotides: TGTGCCATCCGAGGGCAGGGGGCTACGAACACTGAAGCTTTCTTT. Protein product: CAIRGQGATNTEAFF.

The chain carries TRBV7-9 and TRBJ2-6; D gene ambiguous. The V end lost 5 bases, the J end lost 2 bases, and 7 bases lay between the germline ends. There are 14 residues in the CDR3. The germline V gene encodes CDR1 SEHNR and CDR2 FQNEAQ (reference sequence). CDR3 sequence: CASSPLPGANVLTF. DNA for the CDR3: TGTGCCAGCAGCCCACTCCCTGGGGCCAACGTCCTGACTTTC.

This chain uses TRBV7-8 with TRBJ2-1; the D call may be TRBD1 or TRBD2 (5 bases each). The CDR3 runs to 14 residues. The V end lost 4 bases, the J end lost 9 bases, and 16 bases lay between the germline ends. The germline CDR1 and CDR2 sequences are SGHVS and FQNEAQ. CDR3 in amino acids: CASSYTRGAFEQFF. CDR3 in DNA: TGTGCCAGCAGCTACACGCGAGGGGCATTTGAGCAGTTCTTC.

The chain has TRBV2 and TRBJ2-7; D is unresolved. This CDR3 region has 12 residues. The V end lost 8 bases, the J end lost 4 bases, and 12 bases lay between the germline ends. The germline V gene has CDR1 SNHLY and CDR2 FYNNEI. This CDR3 reads CASSTTLYEQYF. CDR3 coding DNA: TGTGCCAGCTCGACCACGCTTTACGAGCAGTACTTC.

This chain uses TRBV28 with TRBJ1-2; 11 nucleotides agree with TRBD1. The germline V gene has CDR1 MDHEN and CDR2 SYDVKM. After removal of 7 bases from V and 5 bases from J, the junction contained 6 bases not matched to a gene. The CDR3 loop spans 14 amino acids. The CDR3 loop is CASTIGQGAYGYTF. CDR3 nucleotide sequence: TGTGCCAGCACCATCGGACAGGGGGCGTATGGCTACACCTTC.

This clone appeared once. The V gene is TRBV28, the J gene TRBJ1-4; D not resolved. The CDR3 extends over 15 amino acids. Germline V gives CDR1 MDHEN, CDR2 SYDVKM. V lost 8 bases and J lost 4, with 17 bases in between. CDR3 nucleotides: TGTGCCAGCCTCGAACGCTCCCATGGTAATGAAAAACTGTTTTTT. Translation gives CASLERSHGNEKLFF.

DNA of the CDR3: TGCGCCAGCAGACGGACAGGGGACACTGAAGCTTTCTTT. Translated: CASRRTGDTEAFF. The V gene is TRBV4-1, the J gene TRBJ1-1, with 9 bases matching TRBD1. The length of the CDR3 is 13 residues. Per germline, CDR1 MGHRA and CDR2 YSYEKL. Trimming removed 6 bases from V and 3 bases from J; junction bases left unmatched: 2.

V usage is TRBV27 and J usage is TRBJ1-1; 7 nucleotides line up with TRBD1. CDR1 and CDR2 from the germline V gene are MNHEY and SMNVEV (reference sequence). The CDR3 spans 17 residues. V gave up 6 bases and J gave up 0 bases; unmatched junction bases: 13. The CDR3 sequence: CASSLRGTADMNTEAFF. The CDR3 DNA sequence: TGTGCCAGCAGCTTACGGGGGACAGCGGATATGAACACTGAAGCTTTCTTT.